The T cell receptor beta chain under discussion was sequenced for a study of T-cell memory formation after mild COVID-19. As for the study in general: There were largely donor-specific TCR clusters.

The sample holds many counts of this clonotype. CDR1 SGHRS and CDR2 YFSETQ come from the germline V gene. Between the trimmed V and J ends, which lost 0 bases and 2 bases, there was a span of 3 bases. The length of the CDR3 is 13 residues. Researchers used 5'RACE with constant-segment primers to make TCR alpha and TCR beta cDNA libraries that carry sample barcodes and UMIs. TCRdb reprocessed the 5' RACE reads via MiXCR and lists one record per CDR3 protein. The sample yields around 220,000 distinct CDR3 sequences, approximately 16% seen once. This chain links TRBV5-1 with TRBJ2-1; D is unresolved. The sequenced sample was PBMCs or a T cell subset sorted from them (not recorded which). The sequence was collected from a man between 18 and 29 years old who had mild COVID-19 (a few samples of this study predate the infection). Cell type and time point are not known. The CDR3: CASSLATYNEQFF. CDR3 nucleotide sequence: TGCGCCAGCAGCTTGGCGACCTACAATGAGCAGTTCTTC.